This T cell receptor (beta chain) emerged from a study of control samples from healthy donors and cancer patients. The assay was immunoSEQ multiplex PCR, and TCRdb's table has in-frame clones only and misses some. The table includes 100,000 to 130,000 clones, 70% to 85% detected once. Sequenced input: blood. The origin of this receptor is a man younger than 35 in good health.

CDR3 protein: CASSQVSSIGLAGRDTQYF. The DNA for the CDR3 is TGTGCCAGCAGCCAAGTCAGTAGTATCGGACTAGCGGGACGGGATACGCAGTATTTT. The V gene is TRBV3-1 (or the pseudogene TRBV3-2), the J gene TRBJ2-3; 12 bases line up with TRBD2. Germline V gene data show CDR1 as LGHDT and CDR2 as YNNKEL (reference sequence). This CDR3 region has 19 residues. Unmatched junction bases numbered 14, after V lost 1 base and J lost 6 bases.